The 2 T cell receptor beta chains reported below all come from one sample, sequenced in a study of neurological immune-mediated disorders. MiXCR, applied by TCRdb to the 5' RACE reads, yields one record per CDR3 protein. The sample has tens of thousands of distinct CDR3 sequences, 2% to 3% seen once; the top ten hold roughly 2.3%. The sequencing sample was made of PBMCs. Receptors were obtained from a man aged 45-65 years with multiple sclerosis.

This clonotype has a count of ten or more. This chain links TRBV7-9 with TRBJ1-5, with TRBD1 matching over 9 bases. Per germline, CDR1 SEHNR and CDR2 FQNEAQ (reference sequence). The CDR3 runs to 14 residues. Unmatched junction bases numbered 5, after V lost 7 bases and J lost 4 bases. The CDR3 bases are TGTGCCAGCACCCCCGGGACAGGGAATCAGCCCCAGCATTTT. It yields the protein CASTPGTGNQPQHF.

Of note for this clonotype: Since a much larger clone is just one base distant, this may be a read error. This sequence joins TRBV2 and TRBJ2-2; 7 bases map to TRBD1. J lost 7 bases, V lost 10 bases, and 12 bases had no gene match. Germline values: CDR1 SNHLY, CDR2 FYNNEI. The length of the CDR3 is 14 residues. Written as DNA, the CDR3 is TGTGCCAACACCCGGACAGGTCCGGGCGGGGAGCTGTTTTTT. Translating it yields CANTRTGPGGELFF.